This TCR beta chain was identified during a study of blood T cell repertoires in COVID-19. Background on the study: PBMCs, B-cell-depleted T cells, or T cells were the source of the cDNA or gDNA that made up the material.

In its sample, this clone was seen once. This CDR3 spans 12 amino acids. Germline lookup yields CDR1 LNHDA and CDR2 SQIVND (reference sequence). V lost 5 bases to trimming and J lost 8 bases; unmatched junction nucleotides: 6. Original methodology: Nucleated cell counts were estimated from reference gene primer amplification. The method was immunoSEQ multiplex PCR; TCRdb's version includes in-frame clones alone and lacks a portion of them. V and J calls and clone size are given by that table; D and trimming were obtained from the DNA. The table shows approximately 60,000 clones, with around 80% occurring only once.

This clonotype was sampled from a woman older than 75 with active or convalescent COVID-19. The specimen sequenced was peripheral blood. This sequence joins TRBV19 and TRBJ2-7; 7 positions match TRBD1. The CDR3: CASSSYRGQQYF. Here the CDR3 DNA reads TGTGCCAGTAGTTCTTACAGGGGACAGCAGTACTTC.